This TCR beta chain appears in the sequencing data of a study of blood T cell repertoires in COVID-19. Whole-study context: The analysed material was cDNA or gDNA that came from T cells, B-cell-depleted T cells, or PBMCs.

Some clones are missing from TCRdb's copy, which holds only in-frame ones; the method was immunoSEQ multiplex PCR. Here the sample spans around 75,000 clones, roughly 89% being singletons. The sample holds a few counts of this clone. Germline V gives CDR1 MNHEY, CDR2 SVGAGI. The CDR3 is 12 amino acids. V was shortened by 5 bases and J by 8 bases, with 12 bases between the two germline ends. The J gene is TRBJ1-2, the V gene TRBV6-5, with D maybe TRBD1 (6 bases). The receptor was derived from a man aged 60 to 69 with acute or convalescent COVID-19. What was sequenced was peripheral blood. The CDR3 DNA sequence: TGTGCCAGCAGTAACAGGGACCTGGGCTACACCTTC. Amino acids: CASSNRDLGYTF.